This TCR beta chain was sequenced in a study of regulatory T cells in long-lasting Graves disease. Researchers made TCR beta libraries by using iRepertoire HTBI primers and running Arm-PCR on CDR3 regions. A single record per CDR3 protein comes from TCRdb applying MiXCR to the multiplex PCR reads. The data show roughly 400,000 distinct CDR3 sequences, over 12% seen once. The CDR3 spans 14 residues. Trimming at V came to 5 bases and at J to 3 bases, leaving 3 bases not matched to a gene. Germline V CDR1 and CDR2: MDHEN, SYDVKM. The time point is: newly diagnosed GD, antithyroid drugs for less than 3 months. From RNA extracted from PBMCs, the TCR library was made. The sample also formed part of further work on T cells in Graves' hyperthyroidism and ophthalmopathy.

Sequencing was performed on peripheral blood mononuclear cells (PBMCs), taken at new diagnosis, from a patient treated with antithyroid drugs. The clonotype was recovered from a woman between 35 and 50 years old with Graves disease. The rearrangement uses TRBV28 and TRBJ2-3; TRBD2 matches 9 bases. This CDR3 is CASSQREVTDTQYF. CDR3 nucleotides: TGTGCCAGCAGTCAGCGGGAGGTTACAGATACGCAGTATTTT.